This T cell receptor (beta chain) is from a study of T cells after yellow fever vaccination. The CDR3 contains 14 residues. V was shortened by 6 bases and J by 2 bases, with 12 bases between the two germline ends. Germline CDR1 reads MGHDK; CDR2 reads SYGVNS. TCRdb recomputed calls from the 5' RACE reads with MiXCR, one row per CDR3 protein. The repertoire holds hundreds of thousands of distinct CDR3 sequences, with approximately 16% as singletons. The sample was PBMCs, taken less than 6 days after the first yellow fever vaccination. This chain uses TRBV25-1 with TRBJ2-3, with D possibly TRBD2 on 7 matching bases. The clonotype was recovered from a man younger than 35 who received the YFV17D yellow fever vaccine. This chain's CDR3 is CASRDSGDTDTQYF. CDR3 DNA: TGTGCCAGCAGGGACAGCGGGGACACAGATACGCAGTATTTT.